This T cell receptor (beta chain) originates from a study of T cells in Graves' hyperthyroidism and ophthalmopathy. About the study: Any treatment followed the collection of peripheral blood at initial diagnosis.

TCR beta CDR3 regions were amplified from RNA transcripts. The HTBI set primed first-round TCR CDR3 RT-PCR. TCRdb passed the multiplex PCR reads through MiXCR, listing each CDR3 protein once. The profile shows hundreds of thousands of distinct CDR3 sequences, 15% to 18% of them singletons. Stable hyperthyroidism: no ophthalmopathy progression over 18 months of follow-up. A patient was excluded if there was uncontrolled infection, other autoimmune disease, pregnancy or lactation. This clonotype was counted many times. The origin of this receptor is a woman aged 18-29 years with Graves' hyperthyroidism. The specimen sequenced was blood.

CDR3 nucleotide sequence: TGTGCCACCAGTGACCCCAAGACTAACACCGGGGAGCTGTTTTTT. Protein: CATSDPKTNTGELFF. The V gene is TRBV24-1, the J gene TRBJ2-2, with D hard to call. The CDR3 is 15 amino acids. Germline V CDR1 and CDR2: KGHDR, SFDVKD. With 4 bases removed from V and 2 bases from J, the gap between germline ends came to 10 bases.